These T cell receptor beta chains were read from a single sample in a study of blood T cell repertoires in COVID-19. Assay: immunoSEQ multiplex PCR; the TCRdb copy retains only in-frame clones and omits some. Of about 260,000 clones listed, approximately 84% are singletons. Sequencing was done on a sample of peripheral blood. These receptors came from a woman of 80 years or more with acute or convalescent COVID-19. Each CDR3 is given with its conserved first and last residue. Fields, in order: V gene, clone size, D gene, J gene, CDR3 DNA, CDR3 protein. The D gene is left open where the match is weak. Clone size is stated in some rows and not others, as once, few, many or a class when expanded.

V: TRBV9; size: .; D: TRBD1; J: TRBJ1-5; DNA: TGTGCCAGCAGCGTAGGGACAGGGACCAATCAGCCCCAGCATTTT; CDR3: CASSVGTGTNQPQHF
V: TRBV7-2; size: .; D: .; J: TRBJ2-3; DNA: TGTGCCAGCAGCTACCCTGAGCGGGGCACAGATACGCAGTATTTT; CDR3: CASSYPERGTDTQYF
V: TRBV7-2; size: few; D: TRBD1; J: TRBJ1-1; DNA: TGTGCCAGCAGCTTAAGACAGGGGTTGGCCACTGAAGCTTTCTTT; CDR3: CASSLRQGLATEAFF
V: TRBV5-1; size: .; D: TRBD2; J: TRBJ2-7; DNA: TGCGCCAGCAGCTGGGGCCCTAGCGGGGAGCAGTACTTC; CDR3: CASSWGPSGEQYF
V: TRBV4-2; size: once; D: .; J: TRBJ2-3; DNA: TGTGCCAGCAGCCAAGAATACCCCACCAGTTTTAGCACAGATACGCAGTATTTT; CDR3: CASSQEYPTSFSTDTQYF
V: TRBV29-1; size: .; D: .; J: TRBJ2-3; DNA: TGCAGCGTTGTTGGGAGGGGGAAGACGCAGTATTTT; CDR3: CSVVGRGKTQYF
V: TRBV30; size: .; D: .; J: TRBJ2-7; DNA: TGTGCCTGGACCCGCGGGGACTTATCCTACGAGCAGTACTTC; CDR3: CAWTRGDLSYEQYF
V: TRBV11-3; size: once; D: .; J: TRBJ2-1; DNA: TGTGCCAGCAGCTTAGGACAATACAATGAGCAGTTCTTC; CDR3: CASSLGQYNEQFF
V: TRBV12-3/TRBV12-4; size: few; D: .; J: TRBJ2-7; DNA: TGTGCCAGCAGTTTCGGCTACTACTACGAGCAGTACTTC; CDR3: CASSFGYYYEQYF
V: TRBV5-1; size: few; D: TRBD1; J: TRBJ1-4; DNA: TGCGCCAGCAGCTTGGGGACAGGGGGCTCGAATGAAAAACTGTTTTTT; CDR3: CASSLGTGGSNEKLFF
V: TRBV5-6; size: .; D: .; J: TRBJ1-5; DNA: TGTGCCAGCAGCTTGTCCCTGAATCAGCCCCAGCATTTT; CDR3: CASSLSLNQPQHF
V: TRBV4-2; size: .; D: .; J: TRBJ1-1; DNA: TGTGCCAGCAGCCAAGATAGTCAGGCGATGAACACTGAAGCTTTCTTT; CDR3: CASSQDSQAMNTEAFF
V: TRBV5-5; size: .; D: TRBD1; J: TRBJ1-3; DNA: TGTGCCAGCAGCTTGGCCCCACAGGGGGTTTTCAACACCATATATTTT; CDR3: CASSLAPQGVFNTIYF
V: TRBV5-5; size: .; D: TRBD2; J: TRBJ2-3; DNA: TGTGCCAGCAGCTCAGCGGGGGGCAGCACAGATACGCAGTATTTT; CDR3: CASSSAGGSTDTQYF
V: TRBV6-2/TRBV6-3; size: .; D: TRBD2; J: TRBJ2-1; DNA: TGTGCCAGCAGTTCCCCCATGGGCGGGGGACCCAATGAGCAGTTCTTC; CDR3: CASSSPMGGGPNEQFF
V: TRBV2; size: .; D: TRBD2; J: TRBJ2-1; DNA: TGTGCCAGCCGGCTAGCGGGAGTCAATGAGCAGTTCTTC; CDR3: CASRLAGVNEQFF
V: TRBV4-3; size: .; D: .; J: TRBJ1-4; DNA: TGCGCCAGCAGCCAAGGTTTAACATCAACTAATGAAAAACTGTTTTTT; CDR3: CASSQGLTSTNEKLFF
V: TRBV5-1; size: .; D: TRBD1; J: TRBJ1-2; DNA: TGCGCCAGCAGCTTGGCCCGTAGATGGACAGGGCGCCAGTCGGTAATTAACTATGGCTACACCTTC; CDR3: CASSLARRWTGRQSVINYGYTF
V: TRBV4-3; size: .; D: .; J: TRBJ1-4; DNA: TGCGCCAGCAGCCAAGACGGTGCAACTAATGAAAAACTGTTTTTT; CDR3: CASSQDGATNEKLFF
V: TRBV6-4; size: .; D: TRBD1; J: TRBJ1-1; DNA: TGTGCCAGCGGGAACAGGGGCCCTGAAGCTTTCTTT; CDR3: CASGNRGPEAFF
V: TRBV6-5; size: few; D: .; J: TRBJ1-1; DNA: TGTGCCAGCAGCTTTGACTCGATGAACACTGAAGCTTTCTTT; CDR3: CASSFDSMNTEAFF
V: TRBV19; size: .; D: TRBD1; J: TRBJ1-5; DNA: TGTGCCAGTACCAGTCGACAGGGGGAAAATCAGCCCCAGCATTTT; CDR3: CASTSRQGENQPQHF
V: TRBV25-1; size: .; D: .; J: TRBJ2-1; DNA: TGTGCCAGCAGTGAGCAGGGGAAATACAATGAGCAGTTCTTC; CDR3: CASSEQGKYNEQFF
V: TRBV18; size: .; D: TRBD1; J: TRBJ1-2; DNA: TGTGCCAGCTCACCGGGTACAGGGGGCGACTATGGCTACACCTTC; CDR3: CASSPGTGGDYGYTF
V: TRBV5-1; size: .; D: .; J: TRBJ2-7; DNA: TGCGCCAGCAGCTTGACAGAAACCTACGAGCAGTACTTC; CDR3: CASSLTETYEQYF
V: TRBV6-5; size: .; D: TRBD1; J: TRBJ1-6; DNA: TGTGCCAGCAGTTTCAAGACAGGGGGCGGTTCACCCCTCCACTTT; CDR3: CASSFKTGGGSPLHF
V: TRBV27; size: .; D: TRBD1; J: TRBJ1-6; DNA: TGTGCCAGCAGGGGCCCGAGGACAGGGAATTCACCCCTCCACTTT; CDR3: CASRGPRTGNSPLHF
V: TRBV7-3; size: .; D: TRBD1; J: TRBJ1-1; DNA: TGTGCCAGCAGCGCGGGACAGTGGAACACTGAAGCTTTCTTT; CDR3: CASSAGQWNTEAFF
V: TRBV11-3; size: few; D: .; J: TRBJ2-1; DNA: TGTGCCAGCAGCTCGGGAGTAAATGAGCAGTTCTTC; CDR3: CASSSGVNEQFF
V: TRBV6-1; size: .; D: .; J: TRBJ1-5; DNA: TGTGCCAGCAGTGAAGTGTCCTGGCTTAGCAATCAGCCCCAGCATTTT; CDR3: CASSEVSWLSNQPQHF
V: TRBV5-5; size: few; D: TRBD2; J: TRBJ2-5; DNA: TGTGCCAGCAGCTTGTTAGTTAGCGGTGTTCGGGAGGGCGGAGAGACCCAGTACTTC; CDR3: CASSLLVSGVREGGETQYF
V: TRBV30; size: .; D: .; J: TRBJ2-7; DNA: TGTGCCTGGAGTGTACAGGCTACCGTAGTGAGTGAGCAGTACTTC; CDR3: CAWSVQATVVSEQYF
V: TRBV7-9; size: .; D: .; J: TRBJ2-3; DNA: TGTGCCAGCAGCTTCTCAGGGCCCACAGATACGCAGTATTTT; CDR3: CASSFSGPTDTQYF
V: TRBV2; size: few; D: .; J: TRBJ1-5; DNA: TGTGCCAGCAGTGACAGGCTCAATCAGCCCCAGCATTTT; CDR3: CASSDRLNQPQHF
V: TRBV7-2; size: .; D: TRBD1; J: TRBJ1-6; DNA: TGTGCCAGCAGCCAAGGCAAGGGGGCAGGGTCACCCCTCCACTTT; CDR3: CASSQGKGAGSPLHF
V: TRBV4-3; size: .; D: TRBD1; J: TRBJ1-4; DNA: TGCGCCAGCAGCCCTTCCGGGACAGAAGATGAAAAACTGTTTTTT; CDR3: CASSPSGTEDEKLFF
V: TRBV3-1/TRBV3-2; size: .; D: TRBD1; J: TRBJ1-3; DNA: TGTGCCAGCAGGTCGACAGGGGCAGGAAACACCATATATTTT; CDR3: CASRSTGAGNTIYF
V: TRBV9; size: .; D: .; J: TRBJ2-3; DNA: TGTGCCAGCAGCGTAGCACGAGCGGAAGACACAGATACGCAGTATTTT; CDR3: CASSVARAEDTDTQYF
V: TRBV19; size: .; D: TRBD2; J: TRBJ2-3; DNA: TGTGCCAGCGCCCCGGGGGGATTCACAGATACGCAGTATTTT; CDR3: CASAPGGFTDTQYF
V: TRBV18; size: .; D: .; J: TRBJ1-1; DNA: TGTGCCAGCTCACCAGACAGGCTGAACACTGAAGCTTTCTTT; CDR3: CASSPDRLNTEAFF
V: TRBV25-1; size: .; D: .; J: TRBJ2-2; DNA: TGTGCCAGCAGTGCCCGGGTTACGAACACCGGGGAGCTGTTTTTT; CDR3: CASSARVTNTGELFF
V: TRBV19; size: .; D: .; J: TRBJ2-2; DNA: TGTGCCAGTAGTATCCCGACTGATAGAAGTTTCACCGGGGAGCTGTTTTTT; CDR3: CASSIPTDRSFTGELFF
V: TRBV30; size: .; D: .; J: TRBJ1-1; DNA: TGTGCCTGGAGTATGCGGTCGGACACTGAAGCTTTCTTT; CDR3: CAWSMRSDTEAFF
V: TRBV4-3; size: .; D: .; J: TRBJ1-2; DNA: TGCGCCAGCAGCCAAGTCTCTAACTATGGCTACACCTTC; CDR3: CASSQVSNYGYTF
V: TRBV28; size: .; D: TRBD2; J: TRBJ2-7; DNA: TGTGCCAGCAGTTTAGCGGGGGTTCTAGGGGAGCAGTACTTC; CDR3: CASSLAGVLGEQYF